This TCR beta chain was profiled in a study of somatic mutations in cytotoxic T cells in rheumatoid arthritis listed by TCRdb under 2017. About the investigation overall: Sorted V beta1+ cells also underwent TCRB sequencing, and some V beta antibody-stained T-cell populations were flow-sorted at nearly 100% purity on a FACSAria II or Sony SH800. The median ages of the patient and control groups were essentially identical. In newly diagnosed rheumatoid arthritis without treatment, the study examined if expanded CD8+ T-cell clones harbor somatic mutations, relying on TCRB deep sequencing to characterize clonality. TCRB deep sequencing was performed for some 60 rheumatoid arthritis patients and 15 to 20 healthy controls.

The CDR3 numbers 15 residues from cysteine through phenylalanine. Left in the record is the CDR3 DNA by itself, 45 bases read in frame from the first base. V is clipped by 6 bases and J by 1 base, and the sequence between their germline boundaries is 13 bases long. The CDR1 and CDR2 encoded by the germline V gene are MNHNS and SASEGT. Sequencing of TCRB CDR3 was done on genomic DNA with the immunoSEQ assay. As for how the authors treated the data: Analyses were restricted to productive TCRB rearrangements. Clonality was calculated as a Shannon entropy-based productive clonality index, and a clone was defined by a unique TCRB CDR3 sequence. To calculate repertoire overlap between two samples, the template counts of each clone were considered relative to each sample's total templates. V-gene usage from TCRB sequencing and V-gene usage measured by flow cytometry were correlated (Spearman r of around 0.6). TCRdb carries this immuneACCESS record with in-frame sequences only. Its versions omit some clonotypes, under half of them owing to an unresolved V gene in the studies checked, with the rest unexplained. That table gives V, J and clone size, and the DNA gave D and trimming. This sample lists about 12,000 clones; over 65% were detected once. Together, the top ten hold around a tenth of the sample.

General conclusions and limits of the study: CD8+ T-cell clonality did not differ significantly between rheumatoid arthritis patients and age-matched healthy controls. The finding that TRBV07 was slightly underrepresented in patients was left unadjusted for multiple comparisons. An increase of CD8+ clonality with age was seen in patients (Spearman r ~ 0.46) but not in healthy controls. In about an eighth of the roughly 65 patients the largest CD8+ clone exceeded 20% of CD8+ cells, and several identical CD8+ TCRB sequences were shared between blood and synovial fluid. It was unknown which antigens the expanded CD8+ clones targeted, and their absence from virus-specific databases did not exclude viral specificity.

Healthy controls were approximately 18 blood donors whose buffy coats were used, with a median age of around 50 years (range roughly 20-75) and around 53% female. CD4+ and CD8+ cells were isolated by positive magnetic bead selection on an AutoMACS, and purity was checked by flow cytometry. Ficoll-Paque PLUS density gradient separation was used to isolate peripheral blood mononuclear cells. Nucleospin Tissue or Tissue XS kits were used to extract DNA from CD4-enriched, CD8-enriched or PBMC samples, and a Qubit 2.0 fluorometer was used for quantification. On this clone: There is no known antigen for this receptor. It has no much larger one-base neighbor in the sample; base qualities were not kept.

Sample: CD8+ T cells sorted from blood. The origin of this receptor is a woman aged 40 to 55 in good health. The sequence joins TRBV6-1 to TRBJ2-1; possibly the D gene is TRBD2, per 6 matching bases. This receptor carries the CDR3 CASRPSGLSYNEQFF. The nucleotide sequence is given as TGTGCCAGCAGGCCGAGCGGGCTTTCCTACAATGAGCAGTTCTTC.